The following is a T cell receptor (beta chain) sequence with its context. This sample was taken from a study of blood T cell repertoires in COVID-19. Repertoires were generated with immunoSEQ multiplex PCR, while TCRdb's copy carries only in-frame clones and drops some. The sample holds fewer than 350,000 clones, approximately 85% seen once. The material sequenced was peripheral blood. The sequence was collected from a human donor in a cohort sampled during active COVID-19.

CDR3 protein: CASSYSGPYGYTF. For the CDR3, the DNA is TGTGCCAGCAGTTATTCAGGGCCTTATGGCTACACCTTC. The gene calls are TRBV6-5 and TRBJ1-2; D possibly corresponds to TRBD1 (5 bases). In germline, CDR1 is MNHEY, CDR2 SVGAGI. V lost 3 bases to trimming and J lost 5 bases, with 10 bases between them. The CDR3 extends over 13 amino acids.